One TCR beta chain is described in this entry. V dropped 0 bases and J dropped 4 bases, with 9 bases sitting between them. CDR3 length: 14 amino acids. Germline-derived CDR1 and CDR2 are MNHEY and SVGAGI. This specimen comes from a study of T cell responses to AZD1222 COVID-19 vaccine. Measured with immunoSEQ multiplex PCR; TCRdb has only the in-frame clones, and not every one. The sample has about 85,000 clones; roughly 86% are singletons. The source was peripheral blood, collected on day 0 of AZD1222 vaccination. The chain has TRBV6-5 and TRBJ1-2; D is unresolved. The receptor was isolated from an adult in good health. The DNA of the CDR3 is TGTGCCAGCAGTTACTCTGCGGGCCTCTATGGCTACACCTTC. It yields the protein CASSYSAGLYGYTF.